Below, one TCR beta chain is given with its context. The data are from a study of cytomegalovirus exposure and HLA in healthy donors. Primers for the PCR totalled 60 Vbeta and 13 Jbeta. The method was immunoSEQ multiplex PCR; TCRdb's version includes in-frame clones alone and lacks a portion of them. This table has approximately 150,000 clones, about 64% appearing once. The ends were cut back, 4 bases at V and 4 bases at J, with 8 bases in the middle. The germline CDR1 and CDR2 sequences are SGHRS and YFSETQ. This CDR3 has 13 residues. This sequence originates from a woman younger than 45 in good health and CMV-seropositive. The chain recombines TRBV5-1 with TRBJ2-2; D gene unclear. What was sequenced was PBMCs. The CDR3 nucleotides read TGCGCCAGCAGCGTGGTTAGCACCGGGGAGCTGTTTTTT. Translated: CASSVVSTGELFF.